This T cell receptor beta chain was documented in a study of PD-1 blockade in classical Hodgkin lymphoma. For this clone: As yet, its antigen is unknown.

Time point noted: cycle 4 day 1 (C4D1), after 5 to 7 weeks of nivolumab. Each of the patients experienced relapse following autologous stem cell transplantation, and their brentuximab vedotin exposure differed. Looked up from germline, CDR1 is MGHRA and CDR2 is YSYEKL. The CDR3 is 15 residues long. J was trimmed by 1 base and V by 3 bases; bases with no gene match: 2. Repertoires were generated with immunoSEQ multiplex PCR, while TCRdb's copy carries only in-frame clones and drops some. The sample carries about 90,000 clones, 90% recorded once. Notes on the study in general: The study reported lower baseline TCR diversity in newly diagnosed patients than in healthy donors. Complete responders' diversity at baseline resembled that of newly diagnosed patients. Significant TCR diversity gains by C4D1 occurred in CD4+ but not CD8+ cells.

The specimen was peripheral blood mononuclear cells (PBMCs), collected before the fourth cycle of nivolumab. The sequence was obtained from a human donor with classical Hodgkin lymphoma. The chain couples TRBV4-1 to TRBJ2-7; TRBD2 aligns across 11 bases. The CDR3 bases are TGCGCCAGCAGCCAGGGACTAGCGGTTTCCTACGAGCAGTACTTC. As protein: CASSQGLAVSYEQYF.